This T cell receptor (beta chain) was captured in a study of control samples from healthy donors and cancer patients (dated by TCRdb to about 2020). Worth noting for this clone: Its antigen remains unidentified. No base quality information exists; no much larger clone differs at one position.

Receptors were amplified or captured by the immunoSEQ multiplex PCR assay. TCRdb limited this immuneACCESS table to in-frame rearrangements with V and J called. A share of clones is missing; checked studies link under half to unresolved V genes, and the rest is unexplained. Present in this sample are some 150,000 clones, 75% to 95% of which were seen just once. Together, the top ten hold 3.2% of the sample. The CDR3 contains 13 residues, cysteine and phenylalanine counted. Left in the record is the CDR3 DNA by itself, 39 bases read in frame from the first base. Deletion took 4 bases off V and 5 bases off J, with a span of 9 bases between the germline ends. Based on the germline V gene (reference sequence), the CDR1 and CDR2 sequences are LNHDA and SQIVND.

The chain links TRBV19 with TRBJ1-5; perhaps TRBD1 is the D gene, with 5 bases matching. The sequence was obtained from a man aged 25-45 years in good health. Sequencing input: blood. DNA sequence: TGTGCCAGTAGTAAACCAGGGTATCAGCCCCAGCATTTT. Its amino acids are CASSKPGYQPQHF.